Below, 4 T cell receptor beta chains from the same sample are listed, as sequenced in a study of identical twins (TCRdb year 2016). Library method: 5' RACE. Instrument on record: Illumina HiSeq 2000. Starting from the raw public reads, TCRdb applied fastp trimming at Q25, assembled clones with MiXCR and retained in-frame beta chains. Each CDR3 protein gets just one entry, which takes the most common genes and DNA from the rows behind it. This sample lists 500,000 to 700,000 distinct CDR3 sequences; around 7.5% were detected once. In total, the top ten clones hold 1.5% to 2% of the sample. The sample was also reused in another study, on yellow fever vaccine responses in identical twins.

Sequenced material: PBMCs. These receptors all come from a young woman in good health.

At least ten counts were recorded for this clonotype. V gene TRBV29-1 combines with J gene TRBJ1-1, with 7 bases fitting TRBD1. CDR1 is SQVTM, CDR2 ANQGSEA, per germline. This CDR3 has 13 amino acids. The V segment lost 6 bases and the J segment 11 bases; nucleotides outside the gene matches: 15. In DNA form, the CDR3 reads TGCAGCGTGAGTTCGACCGTAGAACAGGGGGCTTTCTTT. It codes for CSVSSTVEQGAFF.

This chain uses TRBV20-1 with TRBJ2-7; weak D call: TRBD1 (6 bases). Trimming cost V 3 bases and J 8 bases, with 17 bases left between them. Germline V gene sequence: CDR1 DFQATT, CDR2 SNEGSKA (reference sequence). This CDR3 contains 13 residues. The CDR3 nucleotides are TGCAGTGCTAGCCAACCTCAGGGGTTGAAGCAGTACTTC. Its translation is CSASQPQGLKQYF.

This chain joins TRBV12-3 or TRBV12-4 and TRBJ1-4; 9 nucleotides align to TRBD1. This CDR3 has 16 amino acids. J gave up 4 bases and V 4 bases, and 7 bases lay outside the gene matches. This chain's CDR3 is CASSSTPGQGNEKLFF. CDR3 nucleotide sequence: TGTGCCAGCAGTTCCACTCCGGGACAGGGTAATGAAAAACTGTTTTTT.

The sample holds a few counts of this clonotype. This chain uses TRBV5-1 with TRBJ2-1; D could derive from TRBD1 or TRBD2 (5 bases each). This CDR3 is built from 14 residues. Germline CDR1 and CDR2: SGHRS and YFSETQ. Trimming stripped 6 bases from V and 5 bases from J, with 15 bases between. In DNA form, the CDR3 reads TGCGCCAGCACGAGCTCCGGGACCCACAATGAGCAGTTCTTC. It encodes CASTSSGTHNEQFF.